This TCR beta chain was recorded in a study of blood T cell repertoires in COVID-19. The CDR3 runs to 16 residues. With V trimmed by 0 bases and J by 2 bases, 2 bases remained unmatched. Germline loops: CDR1 SGHTA, CDR2 FQGNSA. Some clones are missing from TCRdb's copy, which holds only in-frame ones; the method was immunoSEQ multiplex PCR. Among 150,000 to 200,000 clones, around nine tenths were seen once, and the ten largest hold 4% to 5%. Material for sequencing was peripheral blood. This TCR was sampled from a human donor in a cohort sampled during active COVID-19. The rearrangement uses TRBV7-2 and TRBJ2-1; 9 nucleotides align to TRBD1. The CDR3 DNA reads TGTGCCAGCAGCTTAGCCGGGACAGGGCCCTACAATGAGCAGTTCTTC. The encoded protein is CASSLAGTGPYNEQFF. Using reference TRBV7-2 and TRBJ2-1 for the parts outside the CDR3, the full variable domain is GAGVSQSPSNKVTEKGKDVELRCDPISGHTALYWYRQSLGQGLEFLIYFQGNSAPDKSGLPSDRFSAERTGGSVSTLTIQRTQQEDSAVYLCASSLAGTGPYNEQFFGPGTRLTVL.